These 9 T cell receptor beta chains share one sample of origin, sequenced in a study of blood T cells in healthy people across ages. With a J-beta primer mix and a sample-barcoded 5' primer, a second PCR ran about 6 to 11 cycles. One entry per CDR3 protein results from TCRdb running MiXCR on the 5' RACE reads. The table includes 1.2 million to 1.5 million distinct CDR3 sequences, approximately 40% detected once. Specimen: blood. These receptors were taken from a woman in her late teens or twenties in good health.

V is TRBV7-6 and J is TRBJ1-3; D ambiguous. Trimming removed 0 bases from V and 0 bases from J, with 12 bases in between. The CDR3 is 17 amino acids. Germline V lookup: CDR1 SGHVS, CDR2 FNYEAQ. CDR3 sequence (DNA): TGTGCCAGCAGCTTAGCAGGACCCGGGAGCTCTGGAAACACCATATATTTT. It codes for CASSLAGPGSSGNTIYF.

This clonotype was detected many times. The chain employs TRBV29-1 and TRBJ2-7, with TRBD1 matching 7 bases. The germline gives CDR1 SQVTM, CDR2 ANQGSEA. This CDR3 is built from 12 residues. With V trimmed by 6 bases and J by 6 bases, 8 bases remained unmatched. The CDR3 spells CSVRQGLGEQYF. The CDR3 bases are TGCAGCGTACGACAGGGTCTAGGCGAGCAGTACTTC.

The V call is TRBV27, the J call TRBJ1-1; unclear D gene. V lost 5 bases, J lost 3 bases, and 7 bases lay in between. The CDR3 loop spans 12 amino acids. Germline V gives CDR1 MNHEY, CDR2 SMNVEV (reference sequence). CDR3 sequence (DNA): TGTGCCAGCAGTAAGGGAGACACTGAAGCTTTCTTT. Translated, it gives CASSKGDTEAFF.

The V and J genes are TRBV20-1 and TRBJ2-5; D is possibly TRBD2 (5 bases). V dropped 1 base and J dropped 1 base, with 13 bases sitting between them. Germline V CDR1 and CDR2: DFQATT, SNEGSKA (reference sequence). The length of the CDR3 is 15 residues. DNA for the CDR3: TGCAGTGCTAGAGGAGTCTGGAGGATCCAAGAGACCCAGTACTTC. Encoded protein: CSARGVWRIQETQYF.

The chain employs TRBV18 and TRBJ2-5; TRBD2 matches 12 bases. Germline-derived CDR1 and CDR2 are KGHSH and LQKENI. CDR3 size: 16 residues. With 3 bases clipped from V and 5 bases from J, the junction kept 7 bases outside the gene matches. The CDR3 DNA sequence: TGTGCCAGCTCACCCCCACTAGCGGGAGGAAAGGAGACCCAGTACTTC. Protein sequence: CASSPPLAGGKETQYF.

About this clonotype: Possible read error: a much larger clone is one base away. The chain uses TRBV6-5 and TRBJ1-2; 11 nucleotides agree with TRBD1. CDR3 length equals 14 residues. Germline V lookup: CDR1 MNHEY, CDR2 SVGAGI. The CDR3 nucleotides are TGTGCCGGCAGCCGGACAGGGGGCGGCTATGGCTACACCTTC. It codes for CAGSRTGGGYGYTF.

Comment on this clonotype: One end of the junction varies from germline; a read error may be responsible. The genes are TRBV20-1 and TRBJ1-2; D unclear. Germline V CDR1 and CDR2: DFQATT, SNEGSKA (reference sequence). The CDR3 has 12 residues. This CDR3 reads CNARDRRARYTF. As DNA, the CDR3 is TGCAATGCTAGAGATCGTAGGGCTCGCTACACCTTC.

For this clonotype: One end of the junction does not line up with germline, which may come from a read error. CDR3 bases: TGTGCCAGCAGCGTAACGACGACAGCGGATGGCTACACCTTC. Translating gives CASSVTTTADGYTF. The genes are TRBV7-3 and TRBJ1-2; perhaps TRBD1 as D (5 bases). The CDR3 runs to 14 residues. CDR1 and CDR2 (germline): SGHTA, FQGTGA.

This clonotype was recorded a few times. The genes are TRBV12-3 or TRBV12-4 and TRBJ2-4; 8 bases are a match to TRBD1. With 6 bases clipped from V and 4 bases from J, the junction kept 5 bases outside the gene matches. This CDR3 has 14 amino acids. The chain's CDR3 is CASRRTGTKNIQYF. Written as DNA, the CDR3 is TGTGCCAGCAGGAGGACAGGGACGAAAAACATTCAGTACTTC.